Shown below are 17 T cell receptor beta chains from a single sample sequenced in a study of blood T cell repertoires in COVID-19. Profiled with immunoSEQ multiplex PCR; TCRdb holds only in-frame clones, not every one. The table includes about 240,000 clones, around four fifths detected once. Sequenced: peripheral blood. The origin of the receptors is a woman between 55 and 75 years old with active or convalescent COVID-19.

V gene TRBV5-6 combines with J gene TRBJ1-5; weak D call: TRBD1 (6 bases). Between the trimmed V and J ends, which lost 2 bases and 3 bases, there was a span of 21 bases. The CDR3 covers 18 residues. CDR1 is SGHDT and CDR2 is YYEEEE in the germline V gene. The CDR3 sequence is CASSFWANGQIYNQPQHF. The DNA of the CDR3 is TGTGCCAGCAGCTTTTGGGCGAACGGACAGATATACAATCAGCCCCAGCATTTT.

The genes are TRBV4-1 and TRBJ2-1; D is ambiguous. The germline V gene encodes CDR1 MGHRA and CDR2 YSYEKL. Trimming took 4 bases from V and 5 from J, leaving 18 bases between them. The CDR3 is made up of 16 amino acids. In DNA, the CDR3 is TGCGCCAGCAGCCGTTCGAGCGCACCCTTCGACAATGAGCAGTTCTTC. As protein: CASSRSSAPFDNEQFF.

A single count supports this clone. This chain links TRBV13 with TRBJ1-1; D uncertain. Trimming cost V 6 bases and J 7 bases, with 9 bases left between them. CDR1 is PRHDT and CDR2 is FYEKMQ in the germline V gene (reference sequence). The CDR3 runs 11 residues. The CDR3 spells CASRRGREAFF. CDR3 sequence (DNA): TGTGCCAGCAGGCGAGGGCGTGAAGCTTTCTTT.

The CDR3 loop is CASSLKLGGRAAETQYF. The CDR3 DNA follows: TGTGCCAGCAGCTTGAAGTTGGGCGGGAGGGCCGCAGAGACCCAGTACTTC. J is TRBJ2-5 and V is TRBV5-6; 9 bases agree with TRBD2. CDR1 SGHDT and CDR2 YYEEEE come from the germline V gene. The V gene end was trimmed by 1 base and the J gene end by 4 bases; junction bases not matched to a gene: 11. The CDR3 loop spans 17 amino acids.

This chain joins TRBV30 and TRBJ1-1, with 8 bases that match TRBD1. This CDR3 contains 16 residues. V was clipped by 3 bases and J by 4 bases; unmatched bases: 13. Germline lookup yields CDR1 GTSNPN and CDR2 SVGIG (reference sequence). CDR3 amino acids: CAWRITGGTLGTEAFF. In DNA, the CDR3 is TGTGCCTGGAGAATAACAGGGGGTACCCTGGGCACTGAAGCTTTCTTT.

The rearrangement joins TRBV5-6 to TRBJ1-2; no clear D gene. Germline V gene lookup returns CDR1 SGHDT and CDR2 YYEEEE. V was cut by 2 bases and J by 0 bases, with 17 bases left in between. CDR3 length equals 17 residues. DNA of the CDR3: TGTGCCAGCAGCTTCGGGGAGGTTTTTTCCCCTAACTATGGCTACACCTTC. Translated: CASSFGEVFSPNYGYTF. The complete variable domain, with remaining parts taken from reference TRBV5-6 and TRBJ1-2, reads DAGVTQSPTHLIKTRGQQVTLRCSPKSGHDTVSWYQQALGQGPQFIFQYYEEEERQRGNFPDRFSGHQFPNYSSELNVNALLLGDSALYLCASSFGEVFSPNYGYTFGSGTRLTVV.

CDR3 residues: CASSLAEGWEQYV. The DNA of the CDR3 is TGTGCCAGCAGCTTAGCGGAGGGATGGGAGCAGTACGTC. The chain employs TRBV7-8 and TRBJ2-7; D possibly corresponds to TRBD2 (6 bases). V was clipped by 0 bases and J by 7 bases, with 10 bases between them. Germline V gene sequence: CDR1 SGHVS, CDR2 FQNEAQ. The CDR3 covers 13 residues.

This sequence joins TRBV14 and TRBJ2-3; 12 bases line up with TRBD2. The CDR3 loop spans 16 amino acids. The trim removed 4 bases at V and 2 bases at J, leaving 4 bases unmatched. Per germline, CDR1 SGHDN and CDR2 FVKESK. CDR3 residues: CASSRRLAGATDTQYF. The CDR3 nucleotides read TGTGCCAGCAGCCGCCGACTAGCGGGGGCCACAGATACGCAGTATTTT.

The chain recombines TRBV10-2 with TRBJ2-3, with 8 bases aligning to TRBD2. Germline CDR1 WSHSY, CDR2 SAAADI. The CDR3 spans 16 residues. Trimming cost V 6 bases and J 0 bases; bases outside gene matches: 8. CDR3 amino acids: CASSLPSGSSTDTQYF. CDR3 DNA: TGCGCCAGCAGCCTACCAAGCGGGAGTAGCACAGATACGCAGTATTTT.

This chain connects TRBV6-1 to TRBJ2-3; 9 bases map to TRBD2. Germline V gene sequence: CDR1 MNHNS, CDR2 SASEGT. Trimming cost V 2 bases and J 5 bases; bases outside gene matches: 8. This CDR3 has 16 residues. The CDR3 reads CASSERKRGAGDTQYF. CDR3 bases: TGTGCCAGCAGTGAAAGGAAGCGGGGGGCGGGAGATACGCAGTATTTT.

V is TRBV11-2 and J is TRBJ2-5; tentatively, D is TRBD2 (7 bases). The V gene's germline CDR1 is SGHAT and CDR2 FQNNGV. CDR3 length: 16 residues. Deletions cut 5 bases from V and 4 bases from J, with 20 bases between. This chain's CDR3 is CASSPPRSGGIETQYF. The CDR3 region has the DNA TGTGCCAGCAGCCCTCCCCGTTCGGGGGGCATAGAGACCCAGTACTTC. Supplemented by reference TRBV11-2 and TRBJ2-5, the full variable domain reads EAGVAQSPRYKIIEKRQSVAFWCNPISGHATLYWYQQILGQGPKLLIQFQNNGVVDDSQLPKDRFSAERLKGVDSTLKIQPAKLEDSAVYLCASSPPRSGGIETQYFGPGTRLLVL.

The gene calls are TRBV5-1 and TRBJ1-1, with D tentatively TRBD1 (6 bases). Germline values: CDR1 SGHRS, CDR2 YFSETQ. The length of the CDR3 is 14 residues. V lost 4 bases and J 0 bases, leaving 10 bases between the germline ends. The CDR3 DNA sequence: TGCGCCAGCAGCATTGGACAGATGAACACTGAAGCTTTCTTT. Protein sequence: CASSIGQMNTEAFF.

The chain has TRBV2 and TRBJ2-6; 9 nucleotides align to TRBD1. J was trimmed by 2 bases and V by 4 bases; bases with no gene match: 9. The germline CDR1 and CDR2 sequences are SNHLY and FYNNEI. This CDR3 is 18 amino acids long. The CDR3 nucleotides are TGTGCCAGCAGTGTCTGGGACAGGGTGTTGGCTGGGGCCAACGTCCTGACTTTC. Translation: CASSVWDRVLAGANVLTF.

V and J are TRBV12-3 or TRBV12-4 and TRBJ2-1; D might be TRBD2 (6 bases). V lost 5 bases, J lost 10 bases, and 12 bases lay in between. CDR3 length equals 12 residues. The CDR3 region has the DNA TGTGCCAGCAGTGTTGGGGACTGGGAGCAGTTCTTC. Protein sequence: CASSVGDWEQFF.

V and J are TRBV7-8 and TRBJ2-7, with D possibly matching TRBD2 (6 bases). Germline assignment: CDR1 SGHVS and CDR2 FQNEAQ. The V gene lost 2 bases and the J gene lost 3 bases, with 17 bases spanning the gap. There are 16 residues in the CDR3. The CDR3 loop is CASSLFVGRLIYEQYV. The CDR3 DNA is TGTGCCAGCAGCTTATTTGTGGGGAGGCTAATCTACGAGCAGTACGTC.

V gene TRBV11-3 combines with J gene TRBJ2-3; no clear D. V gave up 3 bases and J gave up 2 bases, with 9 bases separating them. Germline V gene sequence: CDR1 SGHNT, CDR2 YENEEA. The CDR3 extends over 14 amino acids. The chain's CDR3 is CASSLSEFTDTQYF. In DNA, the CDR3 is TGTGCCAGCAGCTTGTCGGAGTTCACAGATACGCAGTATTTT.

The chain uses TRBV5-1 and TRBJ2-1; a possible D gene is TRBD2 (6 bases). The CDR3 runs to 13 residues. Trimming took 0 bases from V and 8 from J, leaving 9 bases between them. Germline loops: CDR1 SGHRS, CDR2 YFSETQ. The CDR3 DNA sequence: TGCGCCAGCAGCTTGGGACTAGAGGATGAGCAGTTCTTC. Its translation is CASSLGLEDEQFF.